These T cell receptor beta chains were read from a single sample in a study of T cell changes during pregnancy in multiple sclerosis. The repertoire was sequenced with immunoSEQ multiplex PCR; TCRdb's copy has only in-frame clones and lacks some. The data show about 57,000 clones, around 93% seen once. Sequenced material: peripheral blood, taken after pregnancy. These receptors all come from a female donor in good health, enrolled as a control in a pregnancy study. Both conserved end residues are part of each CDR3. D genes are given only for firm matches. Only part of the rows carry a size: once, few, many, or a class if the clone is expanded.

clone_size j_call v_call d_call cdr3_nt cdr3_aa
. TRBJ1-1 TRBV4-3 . TGCGCCAGCAGCCGGCCTGGAGGGACTGAAGCTTTCTTT CASSRPGGTEAFF
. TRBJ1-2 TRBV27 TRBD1 TGTGCCAGCAGTCCGCTGGACAGGGGCCGGAACTATGGCTACACCTTC CASSPLDRGRNYGYTF
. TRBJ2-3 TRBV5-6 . TGTGCCAGCAGCTTGGCCGCGGGGGCCCCCACAGATACGCAGTATTTT CASSLAAGAPTDTQYF
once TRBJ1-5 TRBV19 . TGTGCCAGTAGTATAGCGACGCCAGGGGAAGGGCAGCCCCAGCATTTT CASSIATPGEGQPQHF
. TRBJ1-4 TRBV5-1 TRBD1 TGCGCCAGCAGCTACGGGACAGGGGAAGAAAAACTGTTTTTT CASSYGTGEEKLFF
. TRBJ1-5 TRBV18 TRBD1 TGTGCCAGCTCACTAGTGACAGGGCGGGCTCAGCCCCAGCATTTT CASSLVTGRAQPQHF
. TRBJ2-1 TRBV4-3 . TGCGCCAGCAGCCAAGATTACCGACAGGTCGGCAATGAGCAGTTCTTC CASSQDYRQVGNEQFF
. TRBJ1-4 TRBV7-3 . TGTGCCAGCAGCTTAACCGGGGACTTTGGTGAAAAACTGTTTTTT CASSLTGDFGEKLFF
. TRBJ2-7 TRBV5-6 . TGTGCCAGCAGCTTGAGACAGCTTTCCTACGAGCAGTACTTC CASSLRQLSYEQYF
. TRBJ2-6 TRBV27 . TGTGCCAGCAGTTGGCTGGGCTATGGGGCCAACGTCCTGACTTTC CASSWLGYGANVLTF
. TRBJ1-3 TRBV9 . TGTGCCAGCAGCGTAGCTATCTCAGGGAACTCTGGAAACACCATATATTTT CASSVAISGNSGNTIYF
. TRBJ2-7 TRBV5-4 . TGTGCCAGCAGCAGGAGTGGCAATTTCTACGAGCAGTACTTC CASSRSGNFYEQYF
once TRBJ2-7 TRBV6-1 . TGTGCCAGCACCCCCTGGGGGGGGGCGGGCGAGCAGTACTTC CASTPWGGAGEQYF
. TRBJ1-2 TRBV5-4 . TGTGCCAGCAGCCAGGGACTGCCGCTCTTTAGGGGCTACACCTTC CASSQGLPLFRGYTF
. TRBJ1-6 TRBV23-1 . TGCGCCAGCCCCTCCCCAGGGGCCCGTAAGAGCTCCTATAATTCACCCCTCCACTTT CASPSPGARKSSYNSPLHF
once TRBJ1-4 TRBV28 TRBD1 TGTGCCAGCAGTGCCTTGTTCCCTTTGTGGTCTAACAGGGGGGAAGAAGAAAAACTGTTTTTT CASSALFPLWSNRGEEEKLFF
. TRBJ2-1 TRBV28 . TGTGCCAGCAGTGATCTTGGAGCGTCCACCTACAATGAGCAGTTCTTC CASSDLGASTYNEQFF
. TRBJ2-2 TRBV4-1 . TGCGCCAGCAGCCAAGGAGCAGGGACTGGGGGGAACACCGGGGAGCTGTTTTTT CASSQGAGTGGNTGELFF
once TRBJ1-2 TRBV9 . TGTGCCAGCAGCAAACAGGGAGCTAACTATGGCTACACCTTC CASSKQGANYGYTF
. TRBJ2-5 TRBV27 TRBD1 TGTGCCAGCAGTCCCTTGGACAGGCAAGAGACCCAGTACTTC CASSPLDRQETQYF